This record looks at one T cell receptor (beta chain) sequence and its context. From germline, CDR1 is MNHEY and CDR2 SVGEGT. The CDR3 length is 19 residues. V lost 3 bases, J lost 0 bases, and 14 bases stayed unmatched. These data originate in a study of Ad26.COV2.S vaccination and SARS-CoV-2 variants. Across the study: Each vaccinee took Ad26.COV2.S intramuscularly, once or twice 56 days apart.

Using immunoSEQ multiplex PCR, the repertoire was profiled, and TCRdb retains in-frame clones only, with some absent. The table has 500,000 or so clones, roughly 89% seen once. The treatment is: some 20 received Ad26.COV2.S at low or high dose, single or two shots; 5 received placebo; per-sample allocation not given. The investigators took samples on day 63 after the first vaccine or placebo injection. This TCR was recovered from a person between 18 and 59 years old who received the Ad26.COV2.S COVID-19 vaccine or a placebo. The sample was peripheral blood, taken in a trial of Ad26.COV2.S vaccine versus placebo. The chain links TRBV6-2 or TRBV6-3 to TRBJ2-4; 7 positions match TRBD2. In nucleotides, the CDR3 is TGTGCCAGCAGTTATGGAGCGGGGCTCACCCCTTTAGCCAAAAACATTCAGTACTTC. As protein: CASSYGAGLTPLAKNIQYF.